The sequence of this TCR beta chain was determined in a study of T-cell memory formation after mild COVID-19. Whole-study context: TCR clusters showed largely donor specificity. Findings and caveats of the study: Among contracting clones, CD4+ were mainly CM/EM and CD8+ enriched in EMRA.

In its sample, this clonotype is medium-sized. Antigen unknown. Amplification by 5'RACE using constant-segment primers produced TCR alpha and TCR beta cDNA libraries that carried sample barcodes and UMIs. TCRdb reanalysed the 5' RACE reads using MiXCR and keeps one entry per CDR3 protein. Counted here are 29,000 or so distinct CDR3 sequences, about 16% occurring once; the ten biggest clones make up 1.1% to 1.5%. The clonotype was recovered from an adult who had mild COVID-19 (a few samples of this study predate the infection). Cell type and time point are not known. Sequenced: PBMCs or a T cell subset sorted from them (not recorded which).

CDR3: CASSLANRGEGYTF. Written as DNA, the CDR3 is TGCGCCAGCAGCTTGGCCAATCGAGGGGAAGGCTACACCTTC. The chain links TRBV5-1 to TRBJ1-2; D possibly corresponds to TRBD1 (5 bases). V gave up 0 bases and J gave up 8 bases, with 14 bases separating them. The CDR3 extends over 14 amino acids. Germline CDR1 reads SGHRS; CDR2 reads YFSETQ.